This TCR beta chain was sequenced in a study of cytomegalovirus exposure and HLA in healthy donors. Germline V CDR1 and CDR2: LNHDA, SQIVND (reference sequence). The CDR3 sequence is 14 residues long. The V and J ends lost 0 bases and 5 bases respectively, with 10 bases between them. Donors counted as nominally healthy when sampled, yet unrecorded immune exposures were likely. The PCR contained 60 Vbeta and 13 Jbeta primers. Assay: immunoSEQ multiplex PCR; the TCRdb copy retains only in-frame clones and omits some. The sample lists approximately 120,000 clones; over 70% were seen once. Points from the study as a whole: The Asian-associated ancestry cluster reportedly had fewer N-insertions than the approximately 700-donor mean in a later analysis. An assumption of roughly uniform sequencing depth across donors underlay the presence/absence analyses.

This clone was seen just once. The antigen is undetermined. The source is a man in his thirties or forties in good health and CMV-seronegative. Sequences were obtained from PBMCs. The chain employs TRBV19 and TRBJ1-1; D is unresolved. The CDR3 DNA reads TGTGCCAGTAGTATAGATCTCGAGGTTACTGAAGCTTTCTTT. Encoded protein: CASSIDLEVTEAFF.